One and the same sample provided the 24 T cell receptor beta chains below, sequenced in a study of blood T cell repertoires in COVID-19. TCRdb's table, derived via immunoSEQ multiplex PCR, lists solely in-frame clones and lacks some. The table shows around 120,000 clones, with 90% occurring only once. Material: peripheral blood. The source of these receptors is a woman in her sixties or seventies with COVID-19, enrolled during active disease.

The J gene is TRBJ2-2, the V gene TRBV6-5; possibly TRBD2 for D (6 bases). Trimming left V 2 bases short and J 7 bases short, with 11 bases between. The CDR3 is made up of 14 amino acids. In germline, CDR1 is MNHEY, CDR2 SVGAGI. For the CDR3, the DNA is TGTGCCAGCAGTTACCCGCAGGGAGGCGGGGAGCTGTTTTTT. Its translation: CASSYPQGGGELFF.

The gene calls are TRBV20-1 and TRBJ2-1; D is ambiguous. This CDR3 is built from 10 residues. Germline loops: CDR1 DFQATT, CDR2 SNEGSKA (reference sequence). V shed 5 bases and J shed 10 bases, with 9 bases lying between them. The CDR3 is CSAVSSEQFF. The CDR3, as DNA: TGCAGTGCTGTCTCTTCGGAGCAGTTCTTC.

This sequence joins TRBV7-3 and TRBJ2-2; 8 nucleotides match TRBD2. The germline CDR1 and CDR2 sequences are SGHTA and FQGTGA. J lost 1 base, V lost 4 bases, and 2 bases had no gene match. This CDR3 comprises 15 residues. CDR3 sequence reads: CASSSAGENTGELFF. CDR3 bases: TGTGCCAGCAGCTCAGCGGGGGAGAACACCGGGGAGCTGTTTTTT.

The genes are TRBV5-5 and TRBJ1-1, with TRBD1 identical over 8 bases. The CDR3 is 15 amino acids. Trimming removed 2 bases from V and 4 bases from J; junction bases left unmatched: 7. Germline V gene data show CDR1 as SGHKS and CDR2 as YYEKEE (reference sequence). DNA for the CDR3: TGTGCCAGCAGCTTCTCCCAGGGGGCCGGCACTGAAGCTTTCTTT. This encodes CASSFSQGAGTEAFF.

This clone was seen once. This rearrangement joins TRBV9 to TRBJ1-2; D unresolved. The CDR3 has 16 residues. Germline-derived CDR1 and CDR2 are SGDLS and YYNGEE. V was clipped by 0 bases and J by 8 bases, with 20 bases between them. The CDR3 here is CASSVGFDEGRAGYTF. The CDR3 region has the DNA TGTGCCAGCAGCGTAGGCTTTGATGAGGGAAGGGCCGGCTACACCTTC.

CDR3 loop: CASSTDRVPYEQYF. In DNA form, the CDR3 reads TGTGCCAGTAGTACTGACAGGGTTCCCTACGAGCAGTACTTC. The rearrangement joins TRBV19 to TRBJ2-7; 7 nucleotides align to TRBD1. V lost 4 bases, J lost 2 bases, and 5 bases stayed unmatched. Germline V gives CDR1 LNHDA, CDR2 SQIVND (reference sequence). CDR3 length: 14 residues.

V usage is TRBV25-1 and J usage is TRBJ1-1; D unresolved. In germline, CDR1 is MGHDK, CDR2 SYGVNS. The CDR3 totals 15 residues. V lost 3 bases and J lost 2, with 13 bases in between. The CDR3 sequence: CASSDLTRGNTEAFF. The CDR3 nucleotides read TGTGCCAGCAGTGACTTAACGAGAGGAAACACTGAAGCTTTCTTT.

The rearrangement joins TRBV12-5 to TRBJ2-2; possibly TRBD1 for D (5 bases). Germline CDR1 is LGHNT and CDR2 is FRNRAP. V was clipped by 2 bases and J by 7 bases, with 17 bases between them. The CDR3 is 16 amino acids. This chain's CDR3 is CASGLFPSKDIGELFF. The DNA for the CDR3 is TGTGCTAGTGGTTTGTTCCCATCAAAGGACATCGGGGAGCTGTTTTTT.

The rearrangement uses TRBV27 and TRBJ2-2; weak D call: TRBD1 (5 bases). CDR1 and CDR2 (germline): MNHEY, SMNVEV (reference sequence). The CDR3 covers 14 residues. Trimming removed 4 bases from V and 4 bases from J, with 10 bases in between. The CDR3 is CASSSRGGTGELFF. The CDR3 DNA reads as TGTGCCAGCAGTTCTAGGGGTGGCACCGGGGAGCTGTTTTTT.

The rearrangement uses TRBV5-4 and TRBJ2-7; 8 positions match TRBD1. The CDR3 has 14 residues. CDR1 and CDR2 (germline): SGHNT, YYREEE (reference sequence). The ends lost 0 bases at V and 3 bases at J; junction bases unmatched: 2. CDR3 protein: CASSLETGDYEQYF. The CDR3 DNA reads as TGTGCCAGCAGCTTGGAGACAGGGGACTACGAGCAGTACTTC.

J is TRBJ2-7 and V is TRBV5-1; 14 positions agree with TRBD2. The length of the CDR3 is 17 residues. The ends lost 4 bases at V and 2 bases at J; junction bases unmatched: 8. Germline values: CDR1 SGHRS, CDR2 YFSETQ. The CDR3: CASSTGTSGGTAYEQYF. The CDR3 coding sequence is TGCGCCAGCAGCACGGGGACTAGCGGGGGTACCGCCTACGAGCAGTACTTC. Based on the CDR3 plus reference TRBV5-1 and TRBJ2-7, the full variable domain is KAGVTQTPRYLIKTRGQQVTLSCSPISGHRSVSWYQQTPGQGLQFLFEYFSETQRNKGNFPGRFSGRQFSNSRSEMNVSTLELGDSALYLCASSTGTSGGTAYEQYFGPGTRLTVT.

V and J are TRBV6-6 and TRBJ2-7; D is possibly TRBD1 (6 bases). Germline CDR1 and CDR2: MNHNY and SVGAGI (reference sequence). V lost 7 bases and J 3 bases, leaving 16 bases between the germline ends. The CDR3 loop spans 14 amino acids. The CDR3 reads CASTIQGSDYEQYF. The CDR3 DNA reads as TGTGCCAGCACCATCCAGGGGTCGGACTACGAGCAGTACTTC.

The rearrangement uses TRBV7-8 and TRBJ2-1; D gene uncertain. CDR3 length: 16 residues. CDR1 is SGHVS, CDR2 FQNEAQ, per germline. V lost 0 bases to trimming and J lost 0 bases, with 9 bases between them. CDR3 DNA sequence: TGTGCCAGCAGCTTAGCGAGCACCACCTCCTACAATGAGCAGTTCTTC. This gives the protein CASSLASTTSYNEQFF.

The chain uses TRBV19 and TRBJ1-4; 7 bases fit TRBD1. The CDR3 contains 14 residues. CDR1 is LNHDA, CDR2 SQIVND, per germline (reference sequence). V gave up 7 bases and J gave up 3 bases; unmatched junction bases: 5. The chain's CDR3 is CASTPDRSNEKLFF. The CDR3 bases are TGTGCCAGTACTCCGGACAGGTCTAATGAAAAACTGTTTTTT.

The chain employs TRBV19 and TRBJ1-2; 8 positions match TRBD1. The CDR3 length is 15 residues. Germline CDR1 and CDR2: LNHDA and SQIVND (reference sequence). Trimming cost V 2 bases and J 2 bases; bases outside gene matches: 4. CDR3 sequence (DNA): TGTGCCAGTAGTATATGGCAGGGGGCGAACTATGGCTACACCTTC. This encodes CASSIWQGANYGYTF.

The rearrangement joins TRBV5-4 to TRBJ2-5, with a possible D match to TRBD2 (5 bases). In germline, CDR1 is SGHNT, CDR2 YYREEE (reference sequence). Between the trimmed V and J ends, which lost 5 bases and 2 bases, there was a span of 16 bases. This CDR3 is 15 amino acids long. The CDR3 loop reads CASRREPDGQETQYF. As DNA, the CDR3 is TGTGCCAGCAGGAGGGAACCCGACGGTCAAGAGACCCAGTACTTC.

V is TRBV3-1 (or the pseudogene TRBV3-2) and J is TRBJ2-1; TRBD2 aligns across 12 bases. CDR1 and CDR2 from the germline V gene are LGHDT and YNNKEL (reference sequence). The CDR3 has 15 residues. This CDR3 is CATAGTSGGLDEQFF. CDR3 DNA sequence: TGTGCGACAGCGGGAACTAGCGGGGGGCTGGATGAGCAGTTCTTC.

The rearrangement uses TRBV11-2 and TRBJ1-2, with D tentatively TRBD1 (5 bases). Trimming took 1 base from V and 7 from J, leaving 13 bases between them. The CDR3 totals 14 residues. Germline CDR1 reads SGHAT; CDR2 reads FQNNGV. The CDR3, as DNA: TGTGCCAGCAGCTTAGTTCAAGGGGTCAGTGGCTACACCTTC. Protein: CASSLVQGVSGYTF.

The chain uses TRBV9 and TRBJ2-5; 11 positions agree with TRBD2. This CDR3 has 16 residues. CDR1 is SGDLS and CDR2 is YYNGEE in the germline V gene. Trimming cost V 3 bases and J 5 bases; bases outside gene matches: 9. CDR3 sequence reads: CASSDVAGGPRETQYF. CDR3 coding DNA: TGTGCCAGCAGCGATGTAGCGGGGGGGCCGAGGGAGACCCAGTACTTC.

The genes are TRBV3-1 (or the pseudogene TRBV3-2) and TRBJ1-4; D call uncertain. V was clipped by 1 base and J by 7 bases, with 4 bases between them. CDR1 and CDR2 (germline): LGHDT, YNNKEL (reference sequence). The CDR3 covers 12 residues. The chain's CDR3 is CASSQGSEKLFF. CDR3 bases: TGTGCCAGCAGCCAAGGCAGTGAAAAACTGTTTTTT.

V usage is TRBV7-8 and J usage is TRBJ1-5; 7 bases are shared with TRBD1. With 5 bases clipped from V and 4 bases from J, the junction kept 8 bases outside the gene matches. Germline V lookup: CDR1 SGHVS, CDR2 FQNEAQ. The CDR3 spans 15 residues. CDR3: CASSAPGQINQPQHF. CDR3 bases: TGTGCCAGCAGCGCCCCGGGACAGATAAATCAGCCCCAGCATTTT.

This rearrangement joins TRBV3-1 (or the pseudogene TRBV3-2) to TRBJ1-6; no definite D call. CDR3 length: 14 amino acids. V lost 0 bases and J lost 6, with 6 bases in between. Per the germline V gene, CDR1 is LGHDT and CDR2 is YNNKEL (reference sequence). In nucleotides, the CDR3 is TGTGCCAGCAGCCAAGACAGAAGTAATTCACCCCTCCACTTT. It encodes CASSQDRSNSPLHF.

CDR3 DNA: TGCGCCAGCAGCTTAAACCCGGGACAGGGTCCCTACGAGCAGTACTTC. Amino acids: CASSLNPGQGPYEQYF. The rearrangement joins TRBV5-1 to TRBJ2-7, with 9 bases fitting TRBD1. The CDR3 consists of 16 residues. CDR1 and CDR2 from the germline V gene are SGHRS and YFSETQ. Trimming took 2 bases from V and 2 from J; bases not matched to a gene: 8. Complete variable domain (other parts from reference TRBV5-1 and TRBJ2-7): KAGVTQTPRYLIKTRGQQVTLSCSPISGHRSVSWYQQTPGQGLQFLFEYFSETQRNKGNFPGRFSGRQFSNSRSEMNVSTLELGDSALYLCASSLNPGQGPYEQYFGPGTRLTVT.

The chain couples TRBV9 to TRBJ1-4; 12 nucleotides line up with TRBD1. The CDR3 runs to 14 residues. Germline V lookup: CDR1 SGDLS, CDR2 YYNGEE. V lost 2 bases, J lost 10 bases, and 3 bases stayed unmatched. CDR3 DNA sequence: TGTGCCAGCAGCGTCGGGACAGGGGGCGGAAAACTGTTTTTT. As protein: CASSVGTGGGKLFF.